The present T cell receptor beta chain was sequenced within a study of cytomegalovirus exposure and HLA in healthy donors. Overall study findings and caveats: The study flagged some 180 TCR beta chains as cytomegalovirus-associated.

This clone was found a few times. The antigen remains undetermined. The length of the CDR3 is 15 residues. V dropped 1 base and J dropped 7; count of bases not matched to a gene: 6. Germline-derived CDR1 and CDR2 are MGHRA and YSYEKL. Researchers ran the PCR with 60 Vbeta and 13 Jbeta primers. This table comes from immunoSEQ multiplex PCR, and its TCRdb copy is limited to in-frame clones, with some not included. The sample has under 140,000 clones, 75% to 80% seen once; the top ten hold around 1.3%. The sequenced sample consisted of PBMCs. V gene TRBV4-1 combines with J gene TRBJ1-4, with 7 bases lining up with TRBD1. The TCR originated in a woman aged 25 to 45 in good health and CMV-seronegative. For the CDR3, the DNA is TGCGCCAGCAGCCAAGGGAGACAGGGATCTGAAAAACTGTTTTTT. This translates into CASSQGRQGSEKLFF.